This TCR beta chain comes out of a study of blood T cell repertoires in COVID-19. About the study: Acute and convalescent COVID-19 specimens originated in the United States, Italy and Spain. Sources were T cells, B-cell-depleted T cells, or PBMCs; the material itself was cDNA or gDNA.

Authors' data handling: Counts of nucleated cells, estimated from reference gene primer amplification, were obtained. Clones were sequenced by immunoSEQ multiplex PCR, and TCRdb holds only the in-frame ones, with some missing. V and J calls and clone size are those listed in that table; D and trimming were worked out from the DNA. The data contain about 36,000 clones, roughly four fifths of them seen just once; the ten biggest clones take up 42%. The germline V gene has CDR1 SGHNT and CDR2 YYREEE (reference sequence). Trimming shortened V by 4 bases and J by 5 bases, and 19 bases separated the two germline ends. The CDR3 totals 16 residues. This clone was seen more than once but under ten times.

Sequencing was performed on peripheral blood. This chain connects TRBV5-4 to TRBJ2-4; weak D call: TRBD1 (6 bases). This clonotype originated in a human donor in a cohort sampled during active or convalescent COVID-19. The donor label of this sample is uncertain. CDR3 sequence (DNA): TGTGCCAGCAGCCCGACCCGAGGGGGAGTAGAAAACATTCAGTACTTC. It encodes CASSPTRGGVENIQYF.